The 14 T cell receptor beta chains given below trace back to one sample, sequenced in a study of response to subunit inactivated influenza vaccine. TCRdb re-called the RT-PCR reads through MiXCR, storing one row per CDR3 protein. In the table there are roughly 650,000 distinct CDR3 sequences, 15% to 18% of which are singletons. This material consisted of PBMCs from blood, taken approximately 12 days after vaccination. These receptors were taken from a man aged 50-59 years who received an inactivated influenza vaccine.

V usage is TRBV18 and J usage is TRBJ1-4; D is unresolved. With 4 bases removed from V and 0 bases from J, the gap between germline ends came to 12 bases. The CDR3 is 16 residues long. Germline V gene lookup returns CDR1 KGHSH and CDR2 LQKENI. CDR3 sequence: CASSLTDFATNEKLFF. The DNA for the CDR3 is TGTGCCAGCTCACTTACTGATTTTGCAACTAATGAAAAACTGTTTTTT. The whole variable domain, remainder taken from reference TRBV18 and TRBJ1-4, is NAGVMQNPRHLVRRRGQEARLRCSPMKGHSHVYWYRQLPEEGLKFMVYLQKENIIDESGMPKERFSAEFPKEGPSILRIQQVVRGDSAAYFCASSLTDFATNEKLFFGSGTQLSVL.

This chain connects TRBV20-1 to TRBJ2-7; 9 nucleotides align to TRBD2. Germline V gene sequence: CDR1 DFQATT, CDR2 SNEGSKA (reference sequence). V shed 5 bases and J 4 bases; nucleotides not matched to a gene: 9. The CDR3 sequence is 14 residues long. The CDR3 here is CSAGVISGGYEQYF. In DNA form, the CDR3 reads TGCAGTGCTGGAGTGATTAGCGGGGGATACGAGCAGTACTTC.

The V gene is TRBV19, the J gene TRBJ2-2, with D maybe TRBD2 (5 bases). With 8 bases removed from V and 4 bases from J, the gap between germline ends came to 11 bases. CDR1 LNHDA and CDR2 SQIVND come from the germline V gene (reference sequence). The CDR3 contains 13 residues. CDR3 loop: CASGKRTTGELFF. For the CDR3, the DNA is TGTGCCAGTGGAAAGCGGACCACCGGGGAGCTGTTTTTT. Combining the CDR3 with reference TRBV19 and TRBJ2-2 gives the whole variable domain DGGITQSPKYLFRKEGQNVTLSCEQNLNHDAMYWYRQDPGQGLRLIYYSQIVNDFQKGDIAEGYSVSREKKESFPLTVTSAQKNPTAFYLCASGKRTTGELFFGEGSRLTVL.

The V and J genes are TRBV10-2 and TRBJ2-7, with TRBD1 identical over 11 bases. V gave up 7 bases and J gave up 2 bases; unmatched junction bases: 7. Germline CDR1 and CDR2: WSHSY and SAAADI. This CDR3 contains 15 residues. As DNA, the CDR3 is TGCGCCAGCAACAGTCCGGGACAGGGGGCCTACGAGCAGTACTTC. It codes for CASNSPGQGAYEQYF.

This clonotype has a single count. CDR3: CASSQGVGGLAGQEQYF. The CDR3 region has the DNA TGCGCCAGCAGCCAAGGGGTTGGGGGACTAGCGGGTCAAGAGCAGTACTTC. This chain joins TRBV4-3 and TRBJ2-7; TRBD2 matches 12 bases. Germline V gene data show CDR1 as LGHNA and CDR2 as YSLEER. Unmatched junction bases numbered 11, after V lost 1 base and J lost 7 bases. This CDR3 contains 17 residues.

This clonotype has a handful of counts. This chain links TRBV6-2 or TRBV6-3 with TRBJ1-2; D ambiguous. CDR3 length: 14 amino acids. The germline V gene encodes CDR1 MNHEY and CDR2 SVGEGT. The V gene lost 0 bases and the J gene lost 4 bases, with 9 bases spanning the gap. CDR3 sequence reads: CASSYSPEIYGYTF. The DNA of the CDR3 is TGTGCCAGCAGTTACTCGCCGGAAATCTATGGCTACACCTTC.

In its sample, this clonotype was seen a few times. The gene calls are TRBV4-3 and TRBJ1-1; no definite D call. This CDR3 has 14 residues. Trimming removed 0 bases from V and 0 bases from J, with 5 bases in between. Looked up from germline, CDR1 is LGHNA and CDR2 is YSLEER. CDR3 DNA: TGCGCCAGCAGCCAAGACAGGATGAACACTGAAGCTTTCTTT. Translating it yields CASSQDRMNTEAFF.

The CDR3 sequence is CASSPTSNQPQHF. For the CDR3, the DNA is TGTGCCAGCAGCCCAACTAGCAATCAGCCCCAGCATTTT. The chain has TRBV6-6 and TRBJ1-5; D ambiguous. V shed 6 bases and J shed 0 bases, with 6 bases lying between them. CDR1 MNHNY and CDR2 SVGAGI come from the germline V gene (reference sequence). The CDR3 loop spans 13 amino acids.

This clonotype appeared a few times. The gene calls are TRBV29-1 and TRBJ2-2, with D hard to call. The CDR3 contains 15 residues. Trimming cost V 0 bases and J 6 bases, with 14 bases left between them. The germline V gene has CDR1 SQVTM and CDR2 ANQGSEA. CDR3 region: CSVEDAQRTPGELFF. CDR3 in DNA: TGCAGCGTTGAAGACGCACAGAGAACACCCGGGGAGCTGTTTTTT.

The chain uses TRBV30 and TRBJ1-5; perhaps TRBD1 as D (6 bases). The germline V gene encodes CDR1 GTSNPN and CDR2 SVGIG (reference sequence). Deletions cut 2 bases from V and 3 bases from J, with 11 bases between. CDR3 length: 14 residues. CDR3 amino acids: CAWSSGQPNQPQHF. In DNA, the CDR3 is TGTGCCTGGAGTTCCGGACAGCCCAATCAGCCCCAGCATTTT.

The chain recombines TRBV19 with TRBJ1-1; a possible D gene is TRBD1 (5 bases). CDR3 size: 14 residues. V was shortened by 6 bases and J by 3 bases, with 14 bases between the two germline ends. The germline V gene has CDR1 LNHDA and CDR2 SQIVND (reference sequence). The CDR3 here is CASSHRGTHTEAFF. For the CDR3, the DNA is TGTGCCAGTAGCCACCGGGGCACTCACACTGAAGCTTTCTTT.

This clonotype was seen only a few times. The CDR3 sequence is CASTQGLRAEAFF. The CDR3 DNA reads as TGTGCCAGCACACAGGGTTTGAGGGCTGAAGCTTTCTTT. The rearrangement links TRBV6-1 to TRBJ1-1; D perhaps matches TRBD1 (6 bases). CDR3 size: 13 residues. V lost 7 bases and J 6 bases, leaving 15 bases between the germline ends. Germline V gene lookup returns CDR1 MNHNS and CDR2 SASEGT.

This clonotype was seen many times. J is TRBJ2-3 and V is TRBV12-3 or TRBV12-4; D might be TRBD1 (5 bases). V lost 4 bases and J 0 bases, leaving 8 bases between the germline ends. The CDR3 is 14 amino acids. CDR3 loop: CASSSDTSTDTQYF. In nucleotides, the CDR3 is TGTGCCAGCAGTTCGGACACGAGCACAGATACGCAGTATTTT.

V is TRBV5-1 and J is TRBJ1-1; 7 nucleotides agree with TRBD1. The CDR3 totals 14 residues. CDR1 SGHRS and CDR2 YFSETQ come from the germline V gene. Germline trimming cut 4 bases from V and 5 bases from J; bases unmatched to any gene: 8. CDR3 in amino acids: CASSMTGSWTEAFF. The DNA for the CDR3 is TGCGCCAGCAGCATGACAGGGTCGTGGACTGAAGCTTTCTTT.